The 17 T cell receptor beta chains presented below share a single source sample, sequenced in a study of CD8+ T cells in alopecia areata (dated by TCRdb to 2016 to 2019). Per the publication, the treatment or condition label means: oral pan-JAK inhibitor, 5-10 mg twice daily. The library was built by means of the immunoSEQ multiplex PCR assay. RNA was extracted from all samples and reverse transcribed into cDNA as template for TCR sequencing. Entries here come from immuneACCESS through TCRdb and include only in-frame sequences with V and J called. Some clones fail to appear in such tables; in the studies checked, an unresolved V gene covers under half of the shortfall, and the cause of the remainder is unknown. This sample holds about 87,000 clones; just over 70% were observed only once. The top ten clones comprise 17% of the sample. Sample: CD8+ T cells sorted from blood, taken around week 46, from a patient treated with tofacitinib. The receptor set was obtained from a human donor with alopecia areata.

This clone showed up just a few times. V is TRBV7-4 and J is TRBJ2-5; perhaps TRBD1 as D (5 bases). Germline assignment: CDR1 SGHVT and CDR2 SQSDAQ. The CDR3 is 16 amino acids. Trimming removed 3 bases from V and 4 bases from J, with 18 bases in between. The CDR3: CASSLGPGPSGETQYF. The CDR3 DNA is TGTGCCAGCAGCTTGGGGCCAGGGCCCTCGGGAGAGACCCAGTACTTC.

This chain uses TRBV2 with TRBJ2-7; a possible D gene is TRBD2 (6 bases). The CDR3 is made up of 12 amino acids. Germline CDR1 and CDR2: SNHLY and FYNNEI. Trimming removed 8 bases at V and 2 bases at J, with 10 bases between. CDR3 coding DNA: TGTGCCAGCGCCGGGAGTACCTACGAGCAGTACTTC. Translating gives CASAGSTYEQYF.

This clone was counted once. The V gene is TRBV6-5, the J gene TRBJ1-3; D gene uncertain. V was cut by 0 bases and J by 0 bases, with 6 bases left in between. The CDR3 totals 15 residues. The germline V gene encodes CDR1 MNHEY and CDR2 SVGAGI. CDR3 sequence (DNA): TGTGCCAGCAGTTACTCTCCTGACTCTGGAAACACCATATATTTT. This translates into CASSYSPDSGNTIYF.

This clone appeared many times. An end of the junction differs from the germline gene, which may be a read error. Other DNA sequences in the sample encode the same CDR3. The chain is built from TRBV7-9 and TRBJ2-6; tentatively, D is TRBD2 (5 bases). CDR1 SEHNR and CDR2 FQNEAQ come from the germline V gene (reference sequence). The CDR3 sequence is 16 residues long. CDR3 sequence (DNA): TGCGCCAGCAGCCAAGATGGGAGCTCTGGGGCCAACGTCCTGACTTTC. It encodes CASSQDGSSGANVLTF.

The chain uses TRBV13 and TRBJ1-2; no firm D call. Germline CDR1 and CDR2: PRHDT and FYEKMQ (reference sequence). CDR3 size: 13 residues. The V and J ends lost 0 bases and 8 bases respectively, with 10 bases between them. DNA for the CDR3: TGTGCCAGCAGCTTAGGAGGTTTACAGGGCTACACCTTC. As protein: CASSLGGLQGYTF.

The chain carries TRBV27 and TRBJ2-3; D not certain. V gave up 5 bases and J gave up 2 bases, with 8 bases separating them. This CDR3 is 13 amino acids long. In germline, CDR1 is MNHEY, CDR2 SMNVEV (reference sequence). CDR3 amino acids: CASSQRITDTQYF. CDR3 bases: TGTGCCAGCAGTCAACGAATCACAGATACGCAGTATTTT.

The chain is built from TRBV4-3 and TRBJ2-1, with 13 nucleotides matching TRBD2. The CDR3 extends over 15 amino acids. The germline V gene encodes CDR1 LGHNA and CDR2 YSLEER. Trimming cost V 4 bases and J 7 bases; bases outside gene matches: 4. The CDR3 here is CASSRGTSGENEQFF. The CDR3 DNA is TGCGCCAGCAGCCGCGGGACTAGCGGGGAGAATGAGCAGTTCTTC.

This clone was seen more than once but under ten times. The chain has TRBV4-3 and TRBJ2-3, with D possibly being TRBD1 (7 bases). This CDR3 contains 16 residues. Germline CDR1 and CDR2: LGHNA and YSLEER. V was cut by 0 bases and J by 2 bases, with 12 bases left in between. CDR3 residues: CASSQDRGEFTDTQYF. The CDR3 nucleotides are TGCGCCAGCAGCCAAGACAGGGGGGAGTTCACAGATACGCAGTATTTT.

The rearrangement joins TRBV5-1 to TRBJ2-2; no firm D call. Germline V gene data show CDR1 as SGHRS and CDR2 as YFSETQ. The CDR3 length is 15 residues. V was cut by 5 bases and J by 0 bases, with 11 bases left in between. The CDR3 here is CASREDLANTGELFF. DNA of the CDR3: TGCGCCAGCAGGGAAGACTTAGCGAACACCGGGGAGCTGTTTTTT.

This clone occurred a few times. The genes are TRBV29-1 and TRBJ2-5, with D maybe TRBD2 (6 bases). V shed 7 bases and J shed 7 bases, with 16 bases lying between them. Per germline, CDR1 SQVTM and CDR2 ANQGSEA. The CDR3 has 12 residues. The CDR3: CSEGLRDGTQYF. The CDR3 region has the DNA TGCAGCGAAGGACTACGGGACGGGACCCAGTACTTC.

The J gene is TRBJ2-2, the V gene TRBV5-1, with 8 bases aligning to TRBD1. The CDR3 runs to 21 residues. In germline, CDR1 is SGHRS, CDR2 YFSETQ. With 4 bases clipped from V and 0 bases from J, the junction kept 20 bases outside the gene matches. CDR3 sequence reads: CASSNKLRDRRRKTNTGELFF. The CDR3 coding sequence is TGCGCCAGCAGCAACAAACTCCGGGACAGGCGTAGAAAGACGAACACCGGGGAGCTGTTTTTT.

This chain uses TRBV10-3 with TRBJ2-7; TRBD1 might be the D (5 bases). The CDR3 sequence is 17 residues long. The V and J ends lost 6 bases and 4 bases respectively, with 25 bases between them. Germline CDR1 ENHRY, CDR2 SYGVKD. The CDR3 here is CAISLYSTGPRSYEQYF. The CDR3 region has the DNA TGTGCCATCAGCTTGTATTCCACAGGTCCCCGGTCTTACGAGCAGTACTTC.

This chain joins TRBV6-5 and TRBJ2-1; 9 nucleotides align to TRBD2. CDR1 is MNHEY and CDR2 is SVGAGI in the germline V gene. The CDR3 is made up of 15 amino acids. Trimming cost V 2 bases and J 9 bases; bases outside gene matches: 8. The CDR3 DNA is TGTGCCAGCAGTTACCATAAGCGGGGGGAGGGTGAGCAGTTCTTC. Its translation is CASSYHKRGEGEQFF.

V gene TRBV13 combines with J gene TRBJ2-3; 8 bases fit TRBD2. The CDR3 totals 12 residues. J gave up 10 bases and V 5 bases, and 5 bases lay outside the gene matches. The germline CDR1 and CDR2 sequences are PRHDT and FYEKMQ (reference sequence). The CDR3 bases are TGTGCCAGCAGCACCGGGACTAGAGCGCAGTATTTT. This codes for CASSTGTRAQYF.

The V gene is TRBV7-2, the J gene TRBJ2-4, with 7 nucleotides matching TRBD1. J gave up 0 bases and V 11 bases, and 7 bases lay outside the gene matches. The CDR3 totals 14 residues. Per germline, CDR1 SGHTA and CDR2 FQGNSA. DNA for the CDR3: TGTGCCGCAGACAGGGATGTAGCCAAAAACATTCAGTACTTC. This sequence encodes CAADRDVAKNIQYF.

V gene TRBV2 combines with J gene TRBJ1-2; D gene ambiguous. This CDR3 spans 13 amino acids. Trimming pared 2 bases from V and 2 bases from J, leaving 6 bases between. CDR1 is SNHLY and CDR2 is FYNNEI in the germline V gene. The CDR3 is CASSEQVNYGYTF. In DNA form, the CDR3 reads TGTGCCAGCAGTGAACAGGTCAACTATGGCTACACCTTC. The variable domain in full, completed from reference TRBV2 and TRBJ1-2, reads EPEVTQTPSHQVTQMGQEVILRCVPISNHLYFYWYRQILGQKVEFLVSFYNNEISEKSEIFDDQFSVERPDGSNFTLKIRSTKLEDSAMYFCASSEQVNYGYTFGSGTRLTVV.

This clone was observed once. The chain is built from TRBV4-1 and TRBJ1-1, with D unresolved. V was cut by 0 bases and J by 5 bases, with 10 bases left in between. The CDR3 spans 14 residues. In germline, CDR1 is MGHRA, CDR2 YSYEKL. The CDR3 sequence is CASSQETLRTEAFF. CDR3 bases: TGCGCCAGCAGCCAAGAAACCCTAAGGACTGAAGCTTTCTTT.